This paragraph covers one T cell receptor (beta chain) sequence. These data belong to a study of radiotherapy plus CTLA-4 blockade in lung cancer. Only in-frame clones appear in the TCRdb table, and some are missing; sequencing was by immunoSEQ multiplex PCR. The table lists roughly 3,000 clones, around three quarters of them singletons. This TCR came from a human donor with non-small cell lung cancer that progressed on radiotherapy plus ipilimumab. Specimen: tumor tissue, collected from a patient treated with radiotherapy plus ipilimumab.

In nucleotides, the CDR3 is TGTGCCAGCAGGGGGACTAGCGGGGGGTCAGATACGCAGTATTTT. As protein: CASRGTSGGSDTQYF. The genes are TRBV2 and TRBJ2-3; 15 bases match TRBD2. Unmatched junction bases numbered 2, after V lost 6 bases and J lost 4 bases. CDR3 length: 15 residues. In germline, CDR1 is SNHLY, CDR2 FYNNEI.